This T cell receptor (beta chain) was observed in a study of T cells in women clearing cervical HPV infection. Findings and limits, study-wide: A classifier using richness and V gene abundances reached an AUC of roughly 0.83.

TCRdb keeps only in-frame clones here, not all; method: immunoSEQ multiplex PCR. With over 30,000 clones in the sample, the ten largest clones hold 3.5% to 4.5%. About this clone itself: The antigen is not known. Read data end 3 residues before the CDR3 end; the end is taken from the germline J gene.

Trimming pared 1 base from V and 5 bases from J, leaving 7 bases between. Germline V gene lookup returns CDR1 SGHKS and CDR2 YYEKEE (reference sequence). The CDR3 has 13 residues. The chain links TRBV5-5 to TRBJ1-5; unclear D gene. Sequencing was done on a sample of blood buffy coat. The receptor was derived from a woman between 18 and 70 years old with a cervical HPV16 infection that either progressed to CIN3+ or cleared (not recorded which). The CDR3 bases that were read are TGTGCCAGCAGCTTGAATGTAGATCAGCCC. It translates to CASSLNVDQP. The whole CDR3 protein reads CASSLNVDQPQHF. Filled out from reference TRBV5-5 and TRBJ1-5, the complete variable domain reads DAGVTQSPTHLIKTRGQQVTLRCSPISGHKSVSWYQQVLGQGPQFIFQYYEKEERGRGNFPDRFSARQFPNYSSELNVNALLLGDSALYLCASSLNVDQPQHFGDGTRLSIL.